The source of this T cell receptor beta chain is a study of T cells after yellow fever vaccination (dated by TCRdb to 2018 to 2020). Broadly, across the study: Libraries from fractions with low cell numbers were prepared with the SMART-Seq v4 Ultra Low Input RNA kit. Bulk TCR alpha and beta repertoires were sequenced longitudinally to track T-cell clones before and after primary and booster YFV17D yellow fever vaccination. Two healthy male donors made up the cohort, one aged 18 to 29 years and the other aged 30 to 39 years. Blood was collected at multiple timepoints before and after primary and secondary immunization, and bulk PBMC replicates and cell subsets were isolated. Points the paper makes about the study in general: FACS-sorted repertoires could contain abundant contaminating clonotypes from the bulk population, so computational filtering was required. Because the study included only a couple of donors, the extent to which the findings can be generalized is limited. Compared with the primary T-cell response, the secondary T-cell response was weaker but faster, peaking on day 5 rather than day 15. A small share of clonotypes occurred in both CD4 and CD8 compartments, likely arising from convergent recombination. Most clones expanded after primary vaccination were re-detected after the booster (around 96% of CD4 and around nine tenths of CD8), suggesting broad memory maintenance.

Note on this clonotype: The antigen this receptor binds is unknown. Base qualities are not provided; no much larger clone lies one nucleotide away.

The CDR3, from cysteine to phenylalanine, totals 13 residues. Left in the record is the CDR3 DNA by itself, 39 bases read in frame from the first base. V loses 1 base of germline sequence and J loses 6 bases, and the interval between the two ends is 10 bases. Reading the germline V gene (reference sequence) gives CDR1 LGHDT and CDR2 YNNKEL. Per the publication, the treatment or condition label means: live attenuated yellow fever vaccine strain. Two biological replicates of bulk PBMCs were collected at each blood-draw timepoint. A standard Ficoll-Paque protocol was used to isolate PBMCs from peripheral blood. RNA was extracted with TriZol from bulk PBMCs, CD4 and CD8 fractions, and dextramer-positive and dextramer-negative fractions. TCR cDNA was synthesized by 5'RACE template switching, which introduced a universal primer site and unique molecular identifiers. Priming for cDNA synthesis came from both the TCR alpha and TCR beta constant segments. Library amplification involved two PCR steps, and the second step added sample barcodes and sequencing adapters. Sequencing of the libraries was done on either Illumina HiSeq 2500 (2x100 bp) or NovaSeq (2x150 bp). For the original study's pipeline: MIGEC was used to demultiplex reads and collapse the reads into UMI consensus sequences, and MiXCR was used for V(D)J alignment. Vaccine-responding clonotypes were defined with edgeR using replicate PBMC samples, requiring FDR below 0.01 and a log2 fold change above 5 up to day 15. Each bulk clonotype was labeled CD4 or CD8 based on which sequenced repertoire, CD4 or CD8, contained the clonotype at higher abundance. TCRdb reanalyzed the raw reads on its own, using fastp at Q25 for trimming and MiXCR for clone calling, and kept in-frame beta chains. Duplicate CDR3 protein sequences are folded into a single record with the most common DNA and genes. Here the V and J calls rest on TCRdb's processing, not on the authors' analysis. The sample has 610,000 or so distinct CDR3 sequences on record, roughly 12% of them singletons. Under 15% of the sample comes from the top ten.

This chain is built from TRBV3-1 and TRBJ2-7, with no reliable assignment of the D segment. Sequencing was performed on PBMCs, taken on the day of the yellow fever booster vaccination. The TCR originated in a man aged 30 to 45 who received the YFV17D yellow fever vaccine. The nucleotide sequence reads as follows: TGTGCCAGCAGCCAAGTTGGCATTTCCGAGCAGTACTTC. This is translated as CASSQVGISEQYF.